This T cell receptor (beta chain) was found in a study of blood T cell repertoires in COVID-19. As for the study in general: Italy, Spain and the United States were the sources of the convalescent and acute COVID-19 samples. T cells, B-cell-depleted T cells, or PBMCs provided the cDNA or gDNA that served as material.

How the authors handled the data: Researchers report that nucleated cell counts were estimated from reference gene primer amplification. The repertoire was sequenced with immunoSEQ multiplex PCR; TCRdb's copy has only in-frame clones and lacks some. The V and J calls and clone size come from that table; D and trimming were worked out from the DNA. This sample has about 260,000 clones, with about 90% found just once. Looked up from germline, CDR1 is MNHEY and CDR2 is SVGAGI. V dropped 2 bases and J dropped 5 bases, with 9 bases sitting between them. This CDR3 comprises 13 residues. The clonotype originates from a woman aged 35 to 49 who had recovered from COVID-19. The sample was peripheral blood. The chain employs TRBV6-5 and TRBJ1-1; D gene uncertain. The CDR3 DNA follows: TGTGCCAGCAGTTACAGTGTTCGGACTGAAGCTTTCTTT. Translating it yields CASSYSVRTEAFF.